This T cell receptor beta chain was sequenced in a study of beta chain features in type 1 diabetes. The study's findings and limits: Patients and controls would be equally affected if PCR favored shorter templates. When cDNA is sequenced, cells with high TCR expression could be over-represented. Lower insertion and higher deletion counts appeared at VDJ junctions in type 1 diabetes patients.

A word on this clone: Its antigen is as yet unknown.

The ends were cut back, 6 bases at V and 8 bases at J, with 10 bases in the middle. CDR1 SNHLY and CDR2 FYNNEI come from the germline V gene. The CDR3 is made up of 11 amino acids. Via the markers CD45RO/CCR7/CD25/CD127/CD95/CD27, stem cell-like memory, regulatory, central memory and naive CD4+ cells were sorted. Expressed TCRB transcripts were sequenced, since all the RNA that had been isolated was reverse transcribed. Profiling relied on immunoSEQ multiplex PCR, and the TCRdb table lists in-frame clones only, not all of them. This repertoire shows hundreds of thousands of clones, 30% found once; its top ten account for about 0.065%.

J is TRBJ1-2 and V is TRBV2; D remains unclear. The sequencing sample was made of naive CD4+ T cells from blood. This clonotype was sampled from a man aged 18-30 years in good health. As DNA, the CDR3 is TGTGCCAGCAGGCCCGAGGGAGGCTACACCTTC. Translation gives CASRPEGGYTF.